These 10 T cell receptor beta chains came from one sample sequenced in a study of T-cell reconstitution after alpha-beta-depleted transplantation in children. Unique molecular identifiers were incorporated when the TCRbeta library was constructed. TCRdb reprocessed the PCR reads with MiXCR, giving one entry per CDR3 protein. The sample contains 250,000 to 350,000 distinct CDR3 sequences, more than 20% of which appear only once. The input for sequencing was PBMCs, mostly from graft donor cells, taken 180 days after TCRalphabeta/CD19-depleted stem cell transplant. Receptors were obtained from a male patient under 18 who had a stem cell transplant for acute lymphoblastic leukemia, so the T cells may come from the graft donor.

CDR3: CSGTTTVFMNTEAFF. The CDR3 DNA sequence: TGCAGCGGCACCACGACGGTCTTCATGAACACTGAAGCTTTCTTT. The rearrangement joins TRBV29-1 to TRBJ1-1, with D uncertain. V was clipped by 7 bases and J by 0 bases, with 18 bases between them. This CDR3 is 15 amino acids long. In germline, CDR1 is SQVTM, CDR2 ANQGSEA. The entire variable domain, with the rest obtained from reference TRBV29-1 and TRBJ1-1, is as follows: SAVISQKPSRDICQRGTSLTIQCQVDSQVTMMFWYRQQPGQSLTLIATANQGSEATYESGFVIDKFPISRPNLTFSTLTVSNMSPEDSSIYLCSGTTTVFMNTEAFFGQGTRLTVV.

This CDR3 is CSANGVYTDTQYF. As DNA, the CDR3 is TGCAGTGCTAACGGAGTCTACACAGATACGCAGTATTTT. The rearrangement joins TRBV20-1 to TRBJ2-3; D not certain. Trimming cost V 4 bases and J 2 bases, with 10 bases left between them. The CDR3 spans 13 residues. Germline CDR1 reads DFQATT; CDR2 reads SNEGSKA (reference sequence).

The CDR3 bases are TGTGCCAGCAGTTTGAAGGGGTGGGGCGGGGAGCTGTTTTTT. Protein sequence: CASSLKGWGGELFF. The rearrangement joins TRBV12-3 or TRBV12-4 to TRBJ2-2; weak D call: TRBD1 (5 bases). V was shortened by 3 bases and J by 7 bases, with 12 bases between the two germline ends. This CDR3 has 14 amino acids.

The chain joins TRBV7-7 to TRBJ2-1; 10 bases line up with TRBD1. V shed 5 bases and J 13 bases; nucleotides not matched to a gene: 5. This CDR3 contains 12 residues. CDR1 is SSHAT and CDR2 is FNYEAQ in the germline V gene (reference sequence). The CDR3 nucleotides are TGTGCCAGCAGCACCGGGACAGGGGAACAGTTCTTC. The encoded protein is CASSTGTGEQFF.

This clonotype was recorded a few times. The chain links TRBV7-3 to TRBJ2-7, with D hard to call. Trimming left V 0 bases short and J 3 bases short, with 12 bases between. Germline-derived CDR1 and CDR2 are SGHTA and FQGTGA. The CDR3 is 15 residues long. CDR3: CASSLTPHPSYEQYF. The CDR3 DNA follows: TGTGCCAGCAGCTTAACGCCCCATCCGAGCTACGAGCAGTACTTC.

In this sample, this clonotype turned up a few times. V and J are TRBV29-1 and TRBJ2-1; 11 bases are shared with TRBD2. V lost 6 bases, J lost 6 bases, and 16 bases stayed unmatched. Germline V gene data show CDR1 as SQVTM and CDR2 as ANQGSEA. This CDR3 spans 17 amino acids. The CDR3 DNA follows: TGCAGCGTCGCAGGGACTAGCGGTACAGCGGGGATCAATGAGCAGTTCTTC. Its protein is CSVAGTSGTAGINEQFF.

The chain combines TRBV25-1 with TRBJ1-6; TRBD1 is a possible D gene (5 bases). CDR3 length: 15 amino acids. Germline V gene sequence: CDR1 MGHDK, CDR2 SYGVNS. The V and J ends lost 2 bases and 9 bases respectively, with 14 bases between them. CDR3 in DNA: TGTGCCAGCAGTGAACCTACGGGGCCAGCTTCACCCCTCCACTTT. Protein product: CASSEPTGPASPLHF.

The sample holds a few counts of this clonotype. The gene calls are TRBV29-1 and TRBJ1-2, with 7 nucleotides matching TRBD1. Germline CDR1 reads SQVTM; CDR2 reads ANQGSEA. Trimming removed 6 bases from V and 4 bases from J; junction bases left unmatched: 8. CDR3 size: 13 residues. CDR3 sequence (DNA): TGCAGCGTCGCCGGGACAGACCCCTATGGCTACACCTTC. This gives the protein CSVAGTDPYGYTF.

V and J are TRBV3-1 and TRBJ2-3; D uncertain. The germline CDR1 and CDR2 sequences are LGHDT and YNNKEL (reference sequence). The CDR3 extends over 14 amino acids. The V gene lost 2 bases and the J gene lost 4 bases, with 10 bases spanning the gap. CDR3 amino acids: CASSQNSLADTQYF. In nucleotides, the CDR3 is TGTGCCAGCAGCCAAAATTCTCTGGCAGATACGCAGTATTTT.

This clonotype has more than one count but fewer than ten. This CDR3 is CASVRRQGWRTQYF. CDR3 nucleotides: TGTGCCAGCGTGAGGAGACAGGGATGGAGGACCCAGTACTTC. The chain couples TRBV7-8 to TRBJ2-5; the match to TRBD1 covers 7 bases. The CDR3 contains 14 residues. J gave up 7 bases and V 8 bases, and 13 bases lay outside the gene matches. The germline gives CDR1 SGHVS, CDR2 FQNEAQ.